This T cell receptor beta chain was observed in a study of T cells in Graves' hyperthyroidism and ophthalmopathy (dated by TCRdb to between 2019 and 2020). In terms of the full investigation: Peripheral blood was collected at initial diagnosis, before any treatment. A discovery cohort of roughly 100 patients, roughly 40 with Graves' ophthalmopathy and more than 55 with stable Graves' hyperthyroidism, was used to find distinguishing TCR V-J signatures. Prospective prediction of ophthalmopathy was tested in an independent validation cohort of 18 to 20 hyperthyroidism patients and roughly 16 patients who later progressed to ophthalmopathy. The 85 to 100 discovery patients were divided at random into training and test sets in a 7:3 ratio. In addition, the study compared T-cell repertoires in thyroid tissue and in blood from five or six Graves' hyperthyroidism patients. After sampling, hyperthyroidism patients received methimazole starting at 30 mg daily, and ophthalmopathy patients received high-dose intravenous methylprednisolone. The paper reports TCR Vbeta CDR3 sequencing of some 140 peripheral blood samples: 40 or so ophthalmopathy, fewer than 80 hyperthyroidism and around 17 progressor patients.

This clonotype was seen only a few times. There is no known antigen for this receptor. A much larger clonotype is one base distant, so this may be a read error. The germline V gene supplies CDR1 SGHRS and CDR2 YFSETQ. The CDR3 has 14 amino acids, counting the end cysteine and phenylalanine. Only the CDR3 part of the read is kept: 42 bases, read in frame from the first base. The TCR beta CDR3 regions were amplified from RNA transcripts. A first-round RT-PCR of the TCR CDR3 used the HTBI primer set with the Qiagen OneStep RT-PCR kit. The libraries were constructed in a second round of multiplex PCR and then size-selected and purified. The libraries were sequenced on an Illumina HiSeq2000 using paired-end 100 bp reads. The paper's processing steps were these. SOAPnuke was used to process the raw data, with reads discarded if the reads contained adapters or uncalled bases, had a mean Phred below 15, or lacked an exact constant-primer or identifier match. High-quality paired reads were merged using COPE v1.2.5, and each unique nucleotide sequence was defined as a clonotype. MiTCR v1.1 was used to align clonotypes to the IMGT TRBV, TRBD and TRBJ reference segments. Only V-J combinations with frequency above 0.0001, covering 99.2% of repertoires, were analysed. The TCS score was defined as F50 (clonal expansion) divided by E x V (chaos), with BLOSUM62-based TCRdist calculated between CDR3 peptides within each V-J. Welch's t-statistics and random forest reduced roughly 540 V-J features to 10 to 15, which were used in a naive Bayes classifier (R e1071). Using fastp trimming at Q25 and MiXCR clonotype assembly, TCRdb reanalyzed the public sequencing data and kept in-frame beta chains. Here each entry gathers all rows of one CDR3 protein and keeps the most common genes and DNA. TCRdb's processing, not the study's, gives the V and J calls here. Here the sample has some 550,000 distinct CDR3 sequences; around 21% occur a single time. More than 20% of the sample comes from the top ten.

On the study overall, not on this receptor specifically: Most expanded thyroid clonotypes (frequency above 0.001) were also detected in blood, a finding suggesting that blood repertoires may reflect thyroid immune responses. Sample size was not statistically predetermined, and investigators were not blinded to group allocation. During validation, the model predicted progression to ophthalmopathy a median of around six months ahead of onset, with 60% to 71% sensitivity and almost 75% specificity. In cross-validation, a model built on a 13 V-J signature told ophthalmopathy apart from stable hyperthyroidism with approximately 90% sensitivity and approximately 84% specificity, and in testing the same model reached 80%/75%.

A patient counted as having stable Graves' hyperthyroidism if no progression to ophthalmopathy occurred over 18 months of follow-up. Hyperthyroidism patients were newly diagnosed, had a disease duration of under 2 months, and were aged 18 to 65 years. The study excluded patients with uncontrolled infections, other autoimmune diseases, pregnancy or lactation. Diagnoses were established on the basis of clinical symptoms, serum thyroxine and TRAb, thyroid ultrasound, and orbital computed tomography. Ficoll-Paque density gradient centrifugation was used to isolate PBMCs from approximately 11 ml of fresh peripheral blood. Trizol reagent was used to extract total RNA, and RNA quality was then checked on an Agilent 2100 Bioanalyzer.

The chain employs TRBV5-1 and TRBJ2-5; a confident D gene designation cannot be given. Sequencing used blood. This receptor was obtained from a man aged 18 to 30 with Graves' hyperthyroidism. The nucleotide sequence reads TGCGCCAGCAGCTTGGACCCTGCCGAAGAGACCCAGCACTTC. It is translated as CASSLDPAEETQHF.